This entry lists 19 T cell receptor beta chains sequenced from one sample in a study of cytomegalovirus exposure and HLA in healthy donors. The primer mix had 60 Vbeta and 13 Jbeta primers. The assay was immunoSEQ multiplex PCR, and TCRdb's table has in-frame clones only and misses some. The data show about 130,000 clones, 70% to 80% seen once. Sequences were obtained from PBMCs. The receptor set was obtained from a female donor in good health and CMV-seronegative.

This clone was recorded only once. J is TRBJ2-7 and V is TRBV5-1, with 10 bases fitting TRBD2. Trimming took 0 bases from V and 3 from J; bases not matched to a gene: 3. The CDR3 has 15 residues. Germline V gene data show CDR1 as SGHRS and CDR2 as YFSETQ. In nucleotides, the CDR3 is TGCGCCAGCAGCTTGGGATTAGCGGGAGGCTACGAGCAGTACTTC. Protein sequence: CASSLGLAGGYEQYF.

The rearrangement joins TRBV7-2 to TRBJ1-1; D uncertain. This CDR3 has 14 residues. Germline values: CDR1 SGHTA, CDR2 FQGNSA. V gave up 5 bases and J gave up 8 bases, with 18 bases separating them. The CDR3 protein is CASSPRRASEEAFF. In nucleotides, the CDR3 is TGTGCCAGCAGCCCCCGGCGGGCCTCTGAGGAAGCTTTCTTT.

The V gene is TRBV27, the J gene TRBJ2-7, with D possibly matching TRBD1 (6 bases). CDR1 is MNHEY, CDR2 SMNVEV, per germline (reference sequence). This CDR3 has 13 amino acids. Deletions cut 7 bases from V and 2 bases from J, with 12 bases between. The CDR3 protein is CASKETGPYEQYF. In DNA, the CDR3 is TGTGCCAGCAAAGAGACAGGACCCTACGAGCAGTACTTC.

The chain joins TRBV7-2 to TRBJ2-7, with TRBD2 identical over 12 bases. Looked up from germline, CDR1 is SGHTA and CDR2 is FQGNSA. Trimming at V came to 7 bases and at J to 3 bases, leaving 7 bases not matched to a gene. This CDR3 has 15 residues. This CDR3 reads CASTRGLAGLYEQYF. CDR3 nucleotide sequence: TGTGCCAGCACCCGAGGACTAGCGGGACTCTACGAGCAGTACTTC.

The chain has TRBV29-1 and TRBJ2-5, with a weak D call TRBD1 (5 bases). Looked up from germline, CDR1 is SQVTM and CDR2 is ANQGSEA. CDR3 size: 13 residues. V was shortened by 4 bases and J by 2 bases, with 11 bases between the two germline ends. The DNA for the CDR3 is TGCAGCGTTGCCCCTGACAGTCAAGAGACCCAGTACTTC. Its protein product is CSVAPDSQETQYF. The whole variable domain, remainder taken from reference TRBV29-1 and TRBJ2-5, is SAVISQKPSRDICQRGTSLTIQCQVDSQVTMMFWYRQQPGQSLTLIATANQGSEATYESGFVIDKFPISRPNLTFSTLTVSNMSPEDSSIYLCSVAPDSQETQYFGPGTRLLVL.

The J gene is TRBJ2-3, the V gene TRBV5-1; 9 positions agree with TRBD2. Germline loops: CDR1 SGHRS, CDR2 YFSETQ. The CDR3 loop spans 15 amino acids. The trim removed 4 bases at V and 0 bases at J, leaving 3 bases unmatched. In nucleotides, the CDR3 is TGCGCCAGCAGCGACCTAGCGGGGAGCACAGATACGCAGTATTTT. As protein: CASSDLAGSTDTQYF.

The chain joins TRBV2 to TRBJ1-6; D gene uncertain. Trimming took 6 bases from V and 7 from J, leaving 13 bases between them. Per the germline V gene, CDR1 is SNHLY and CDR2 is FYNNEI. The CDR3 runs to 14 residues. The CDR3 protein is CASSPLTSNSPLHF. In DNA form, the CDR3 reads TGTGCCAGCAGCCCCCTGACAAGCAATTCACCCCTCCACTTT.

This clone showed up just once. V and J are TRBV29-1 and TRBJ1-1, with D perhaps TRBD1 (5 bases). The V end was cut by 2 bases, the J end by 3 bases, with 10 bases between. CDR1 SQVTM and CDR2 ANQGSEA come from the germline V gene. The CDR3 extends over 13 amino acids. This CDR3 is CSVERGEDTEAFF. The DNA of the CDR3 is TGCAGCGTTGAACGGGGGGAGGACACTGAAGCTTTCTTT.

The CDR3: CSASRRGEAFF. The CDR3 region has the DNA TGCAGTGCTAGTAGGAGGGGTGAAGCTTTCTTT. The chain links TRBV20-1 to TRBJ1-1; D possibly corresponds to TRBD1 (5 bases). Trimming took off 3 bases at V and 7 bases at J, with 9 bases between the two ends. Looked up from germline, CDR1 is DFQATT and CDR2 is SNEGSKA (reference sequence). This CDR3 contains 11 residues.

Only one count was recorded for this clone. V is TRBV5-1 and J is TRBJ1-1, with D hard to call. The CDR3 is 15 residues long. Trimming removed 2 bases from V and 1 base from J, with 12 bases in between. Germline loops: CDR1 SGHRS, CDR2 YFSETQ. The CDR3 bases are TGCGCCAGCAGCTTATTGAAGAGTGCGAACACTGAAGCTTTCTTT. Translated: CASSLLKSANTEAFF.

The genes are TRBV27 and TRBJ2-1; 8 bases agree with TRBD1. V shed 3 bases, J shed 16 bases, and the junction held 8 bases outside the gene matches. This CDR3 comprises 12 residues. The germline V gene encodes CDR1 MNHEY and CDR2 SMNVEV (reference sequence). The CDR3 sequence is CASSFRGQGPFF. The CDR3 DNA follows: TGTGCCAGCAGTTTCCGAGGACAGGGTCCCTTCTTC.

V is TRBV4-3 and J is TRBJ2-3; 11 positions agree with TRBD2. The junction had 5 bases not matched to a gene; V was cut back by 1 base and J by 5 bases. CDR1 is LGHNA, CDR2 YSLEER, per germline. The CDR3 totals 16 residues. The CDR3 DNA follows: TGCGCCAGCAGCCAAGGGCTAGCGGGAGGTGAAGATACGCAGTATTTT. It is translated as CASSQGLAGGEDTQYF.

This clone appeared a few times. The rearrangement links TRBV6-5 to TRBJ2-7; TRBD2 aligns across 7 bases. The germline V gene has CDR1 MNHEY and CDR2 SVGAGI. This CDR3 is built from 14 residues. The junction had 7 bases not matched to a gene; V was cut back by 2 bases and J by 6 bases. CDR3 protein: CASSYLGSGTEQYF. The CDR3 nucleotides read TGTGCCAGCAGTTACCTCGGGAGCGGGACCGAGCAGTACTTC.

The chain carries TRBV7-2 and TRBJ2-1; D may be TRBD2 (5 bases). The CDR3 has 17 residues. CDR1 is SGHTA and CDR2 is FQGNSA in the germline V gene. The V end was cut by 1 base, the J end by 3 bases, with 16 bases between. The CDR3 DNA is TGTGCCAGCAGCTTAGTAAGTGGGAGTTACGTCTACAATGAGCAGTTCTTC. It codes for CASSLVSGSYVYNEQFF. Full variable domain (rest looked up from reference TRBV7-2 and TRBJ2-1): GAGVSQSPSNKVTEKGKDVELRCDPISGHTALYWYRQSLGQGLEFLIYFQGNSAPDKSGLPSDRFSAERTGGSVSTLTIQRTQQEDSAVYLCASSLVSGSYVYNEQFFGPGTRLTVL.

The genes are TRBV4-3 and TRBJ1-4, with TRBD1 as a possible D gene (5 bases). The germline V and J ends were trimmed by 0 bases and 0 bases, with 11 bases remaining between them. Germline CDR1 reads LGHNA; CDR2 reads YSLEER. The CDR3 contains 17 residues. Here the CDR3 reads CASSQDGGGATNEKLFF. CDR3 bases: TGCGCCAGCAGCCAAGATGGGGGGGGTGCAACTAATGAAAAACTGTTTTTT.

This clone was counted only a few times. The V gene is TRBV6-1, the J gene TRBJ1-3; D uncertain. Germline assignment: CDR1 MNHNS and CDR2 SASEGT. The CDR3 has 15 residues. Deletions cut 1 base from V and 5 bases from J, with 12 bases between. The CDR3 bases are TGTGCCAGCAGTGAAGATGGGCTCGGAAGAAACACCATATATTTT. Protein: CASSEDGLGRNTIYF.

V gene TRBV10-3 combines with J gene TRBJ2-3; the D gene is possibly TRBD1 (5 bases). Trimming shortened V by 7 bases and J by 5 bases, and 13 bases separated the two germline ends. CDR1 and CDR2 from the germline V gene are ENHRY and SYGVKD. The length of the CDR3 is 13 residues. CDR3 amino acids: CAITPTVGDTQYF. In DNA form, the CDR3 reads TGTGCCATCACCCCGACAGTAGGAGATACGCAGTATTTT.

V and J are TRBV28 and TRBJ2-2; no firm D call. The CDR3 runs to 13 residues. V lost 7 bases, J lost 5 bases, and 11 bases lay in between. Germline-derived CDR1 and CDR2 are MDHEN and SYDVKM. This CDR3 is CASTLSGTGELFF. The CDR3 DNA reads TGTGCCAGCACCCTCTCCGGGACCGGGGAGCTGTTTTTT.

Only one count was recorded for this clone. This chain uses TRBV6-4 with TRBJ2-7; the match to TRBD2 covers 8 bases. V dropped 3 bases and J dropped 0; count of bases not matched to a gene: 7. Germline assignment: CDR1 MRHNA and CDR2 SNTAGT. This CDR3 comprises 16 residues. Here the CDR3 reads CASSDAGGSFSYEQYF. CDR3 nucleotide sequence: TGTGCCAGCAGTGATGCGGGGGGCTCCTTCTCCTACGAGCAGTACTTC.